The 5 T cell receptor beta chains below come from one sample, sequenced in a study of graft-versus-host responses after intestinal transplantation. Profiled with immunoSEQ multiplex PCR; TCRdb holds only in-frame clones, not every one. The repertoire consists of about 41,000 clones, with approximately 95% occurring once and the leading ten covering around 0.53%. These TCRs are of unknown antigen specificity. Sample: unstimulated CD8+ T cells sorted from spleen or lymph node cells, taken before transplant. The receptors come from a human donor who was the organ donor for an intestinal transplant.

The chain couples TRBV27 to TRBJ1-2, with 10 nucleotides matching TRBD1. The CDR3 has 14 residues. Losses at the gene ends were 3 bases for V and 7 bases for J; bases not matched to a gene: 5. The germline V gene encodes CDR1 MNHEY and CDR2 SMNVEV (reference sequence). The CDR3 sequence: CASSLGQGTRGYTF. In DNA, the CDR3 is TGTGCCAGCAGTTTGGGACAGGGGACCCGTGGCTACACCTTC.

This chain joins TRBV27 and TRBJ1-5; TRBD1 agrees at 7 bases. V lost 2 bases, J lost 4 bases, and 2 bases stayed unmatched. From germline, CDR1 is MNHEY and CDR2 SMNVEV (reference sequence). There are 14 residues in the CDR3. CDR3 sequence: CASSLDRANQPQHF. The DNA of the CDR3 is TGTGCCAGCAGTTTAGACAGGGCGAATCAGCCCCAGCATTTT.

The chain recombines TRBV4-1 with TRBJ2-3; no clear D gene. CDR3 size: 11 residues. Trimming stripped 3 bases from V and 6 bases from J, with 4 bases between. Germline CDR1 and CDR2: MGHRA and YSYEKL. CDR3 bases: TGCGCCAGCAGCCAGAGTGATACGCAGTATTTT. This gives the protein CASSQSDTQYF.

The chain links TRBV6-4 to TRBJ2-2, with D uncertain. V was clipped by 3 bases and J by 6 bases, with 8 bases between them. Germline V lookup: CDR1 MRHNA, CDR2 SNTAGT. The CDR3 runs to 13 residues. The CDR3 coding sequence is TGTGCCAGCAGTGAGGGTGTCCCCGGGGAGCTGTTTTTT. Its protein is CASSEGVPGELFF.

The rearrangement links TRBV12-5 to TRBJ2-5; D is possibly TRBD2 (5 bases). The V and J ends lost 2 bases and 11 bases respectively, with 15 bases between them. Germline values: CDR1 LGHNT, CDR2 FRNRAP. The CDR3 sequence is 13 residues long. The CDR3 reads CASGLPPDSEQYF. The CDR3 DNA is TGTGCTAGTGGTTTGCCGCCGGACTCGGAGCAGTACTTC.